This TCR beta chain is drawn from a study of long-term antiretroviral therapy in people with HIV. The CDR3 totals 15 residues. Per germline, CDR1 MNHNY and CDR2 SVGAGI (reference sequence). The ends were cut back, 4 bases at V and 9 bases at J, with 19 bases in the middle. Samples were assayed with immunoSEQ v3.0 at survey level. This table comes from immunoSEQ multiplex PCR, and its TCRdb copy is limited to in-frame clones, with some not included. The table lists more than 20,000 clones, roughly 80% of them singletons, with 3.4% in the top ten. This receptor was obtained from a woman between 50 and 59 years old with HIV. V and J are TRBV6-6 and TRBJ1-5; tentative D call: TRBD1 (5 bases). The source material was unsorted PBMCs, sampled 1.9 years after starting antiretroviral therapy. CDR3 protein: CASSFGGDGKGPQHF. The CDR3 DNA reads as TGTGCCAGCAGTTTTGGCGGGGACGGAAAGGGGCCCCAGCATTTT.